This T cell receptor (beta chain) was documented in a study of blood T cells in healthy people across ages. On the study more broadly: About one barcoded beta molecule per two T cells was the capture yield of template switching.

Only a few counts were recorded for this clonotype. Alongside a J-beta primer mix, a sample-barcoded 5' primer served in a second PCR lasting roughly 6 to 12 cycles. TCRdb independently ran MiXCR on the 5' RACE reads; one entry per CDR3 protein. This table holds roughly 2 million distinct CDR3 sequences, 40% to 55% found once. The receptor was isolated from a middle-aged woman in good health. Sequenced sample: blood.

The CDR3 here is CASSDPQGIQETQYF. The CDR3 region has the DNA TGTGCCAGCAGTGATCCACAGGGCATACAAGAGACCCAGTACTTC. The genes are TRBV6-2 or TRBV6-3 and TRBJ2-5; weak D call: TRBD1 (6 bases). The CDR3 is 15 residues long. Trimming cost V 5 bases and J 2 bases, with 15 bases left between them. The germline gives CDR1 MNHEY, CDR2 SVGEGT.